This T cell receptor (beta chain) appears in the sequencing data of a study of CD8 T cells in Susac syndrome. V gave up 6 bases and J gave up 0 bases, with 12 bases separating them. There are 14 residues in the CDR3. The germline V gene has CDR1 DFQATT and CDR2 SNEGSKA (reference sequence). cDNA came from roughly 0.53 to 1 ug RNA primed by random hexamers. Amplification of the TCR beta CDR3 was carried out by immunoSEQ multiplex PCR, which spanned a total of 54 Vbeta and 13 Jbeta segments. In TCRdb, the immunoSEQ multiplex PCR reads were re-called with MiXCR into one record per CDR3 protein. The sample consists of about 76,000 distinct CDR3 sequences, around 93% of them appearing once.

The material sequenced was CD8+ T cells from PBMCs. The receptor was isolated from a human donor with Susac syndrome. The J gene is TRBJ2-1, the V gene TRBV20-1, with D perhaps TRBD2 (6 bases). The CDR3 sequence: CSAPRGSSYNEQFF. CDR3 DNA sequence: TGCAGTGCCCCGCGGGGCAGCTCCTACAATGAGCAGTTCTTC.